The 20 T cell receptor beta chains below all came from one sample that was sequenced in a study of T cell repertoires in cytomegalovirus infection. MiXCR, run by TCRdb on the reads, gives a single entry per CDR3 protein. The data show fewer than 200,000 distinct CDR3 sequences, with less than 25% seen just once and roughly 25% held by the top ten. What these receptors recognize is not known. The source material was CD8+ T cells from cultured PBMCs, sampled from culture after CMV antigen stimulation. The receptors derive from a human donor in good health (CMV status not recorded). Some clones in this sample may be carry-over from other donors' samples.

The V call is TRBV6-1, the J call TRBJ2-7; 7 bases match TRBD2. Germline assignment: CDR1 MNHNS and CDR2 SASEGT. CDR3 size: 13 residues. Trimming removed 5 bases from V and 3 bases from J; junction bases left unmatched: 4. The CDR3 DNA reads TGTGCCAGCAGTCAGGGACTATACTACGAGCAGTACTTC. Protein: CASSQGLYYEQYF.

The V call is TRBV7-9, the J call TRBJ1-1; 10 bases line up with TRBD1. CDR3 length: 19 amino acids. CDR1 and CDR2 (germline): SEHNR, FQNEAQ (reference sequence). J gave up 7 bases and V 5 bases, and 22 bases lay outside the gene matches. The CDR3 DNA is TGTGCCAGCAGCGCCCGATCGCCCGGGACAGGGGTCGCTAAGGGTGAAGCTTTCTTT. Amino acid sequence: CASSARSPGTGVAKGEAFF.

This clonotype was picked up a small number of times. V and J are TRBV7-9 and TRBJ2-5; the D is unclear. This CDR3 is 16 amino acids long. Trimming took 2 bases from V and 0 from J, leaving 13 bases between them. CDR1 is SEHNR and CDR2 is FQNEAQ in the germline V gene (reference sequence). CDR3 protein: CASSLTVTKYQETQYF. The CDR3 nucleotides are TGTGCCAGCAGCTTAACAGTAACAAAGTACCAAGAGACCCAGTACTTC. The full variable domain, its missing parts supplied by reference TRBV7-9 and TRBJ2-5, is DTGVSQNPRHKITKRGQNVTFRCDPISEHNRLYWYRQTLGQGPEFLTYFQNEAQLEKSRLLSDRFSAERPKGSFSTLEIQRTEQGDSAMYLCASSLTVTKYQETQYFGPGTRLLVL.

In nucleotides, the CDR3 is TGTGCCAGCAGCTTAGAACTAGCGGACGATGAGCAGTTCTTC. It codes for CASSLELADDEQFF. The chain is built from TRBV7-8 and TRBJ2-1; 8 nucleotides match TRBD2. The CDR3 is 14 amino acids. The V segment lost 1 base and the J segment 8 bases; nucleotides outside the gene matches: 4. CDR1 is SGHVS, CDR2 FQNEAQ, per germline.

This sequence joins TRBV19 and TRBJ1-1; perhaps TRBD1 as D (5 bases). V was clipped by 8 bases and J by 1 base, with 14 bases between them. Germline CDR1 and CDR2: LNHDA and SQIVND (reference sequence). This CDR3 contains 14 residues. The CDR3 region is CASSTAGPNTEAFF. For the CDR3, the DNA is TGTGCCAGTTCCACCGCGGGACCGAACACTGAAGCTTTCTTT.

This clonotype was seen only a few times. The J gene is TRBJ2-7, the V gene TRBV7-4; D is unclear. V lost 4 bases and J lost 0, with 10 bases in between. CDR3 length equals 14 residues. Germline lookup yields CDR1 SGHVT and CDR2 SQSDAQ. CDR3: CASSSAGFSYEQYF. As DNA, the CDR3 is TGTGCCAGCAGCTCTGCCGGGTTCTCCTACGAGCAGTACTTC. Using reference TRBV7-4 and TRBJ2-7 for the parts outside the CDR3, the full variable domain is GAGVSQSPRYKVAKRGRDVALRCDSISGHVTLYWYRQTLGQGSEVLTYSQSDAQRDKSGRPSGRFSAERPERSVSTLKIQRTEQGDSAVYLCASSSAGFSYEQYFGPGTRLTVT.

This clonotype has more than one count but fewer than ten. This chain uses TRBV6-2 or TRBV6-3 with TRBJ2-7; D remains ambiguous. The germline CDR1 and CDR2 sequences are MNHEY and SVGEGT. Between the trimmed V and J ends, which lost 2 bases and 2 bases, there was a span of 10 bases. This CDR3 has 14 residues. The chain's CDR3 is CASSYAVTAYEQYF. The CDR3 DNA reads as TGTGCCAGCAGTTACGCAGTCACGGCCTACGAGCAGTACTTC.

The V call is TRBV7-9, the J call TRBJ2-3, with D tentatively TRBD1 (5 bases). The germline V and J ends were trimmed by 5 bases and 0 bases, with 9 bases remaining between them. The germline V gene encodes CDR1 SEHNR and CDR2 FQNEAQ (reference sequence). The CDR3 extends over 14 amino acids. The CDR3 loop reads CASSPQVSTDTQYF. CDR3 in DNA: TGTGCCAGCAGCCCACAGGTTAGCACAGATACGCAGTATTTT.

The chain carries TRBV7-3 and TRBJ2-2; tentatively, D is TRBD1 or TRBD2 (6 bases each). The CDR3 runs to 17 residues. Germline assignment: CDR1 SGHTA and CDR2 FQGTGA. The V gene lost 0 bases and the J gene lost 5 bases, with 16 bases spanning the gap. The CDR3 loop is CASSLTGGRPHTGELFF. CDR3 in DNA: TGTGCCAGCAGCTTAACGGGGGGCAGGCCCCATACCGGGGAGCTGTTTTTT.

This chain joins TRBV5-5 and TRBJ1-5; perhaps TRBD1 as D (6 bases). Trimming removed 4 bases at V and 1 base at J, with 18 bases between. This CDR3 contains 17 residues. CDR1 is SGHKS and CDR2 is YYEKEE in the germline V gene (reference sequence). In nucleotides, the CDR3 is TGTGCCAGCAGCCAAAATACGAGGAGGGGGAGCAATCAGCCCCAGCATTTT. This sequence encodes CASSQNTRRGSNQPQHF.

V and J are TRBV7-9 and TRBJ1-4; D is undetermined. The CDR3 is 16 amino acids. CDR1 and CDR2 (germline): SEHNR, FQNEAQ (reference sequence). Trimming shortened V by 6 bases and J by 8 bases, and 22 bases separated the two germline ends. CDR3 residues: CASSSSSGSSKEKLFF. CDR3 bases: TGTGCCAGCAGTTCCTCATCGGGATCTAGTAAGGAAAAACTGTTTTTT.

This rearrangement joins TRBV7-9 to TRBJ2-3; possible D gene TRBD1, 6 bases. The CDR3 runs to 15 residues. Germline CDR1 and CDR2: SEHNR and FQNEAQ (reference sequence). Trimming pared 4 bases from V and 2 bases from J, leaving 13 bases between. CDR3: CASSSENRATDTQYF. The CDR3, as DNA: TGTGCCAGCAGCTCAGAAAACAGGGCCACAGATACGCAGTATTTT.

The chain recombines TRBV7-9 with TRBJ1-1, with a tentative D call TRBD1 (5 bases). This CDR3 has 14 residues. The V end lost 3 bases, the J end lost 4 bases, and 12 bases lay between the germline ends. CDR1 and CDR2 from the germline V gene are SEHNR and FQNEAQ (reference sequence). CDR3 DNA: TGTGCCAGCAGCTTGGATTCAGGGTTCACTGAAGCTTTCTTT. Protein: CASSLDSGFTEAFF. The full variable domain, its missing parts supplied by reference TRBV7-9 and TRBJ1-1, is DTGVSQNPRHKITKRGQNVTFRCDPISEHNRLYWYRQTLGQGPEFLTYFQNEAQLEKSRLLSDRFSAERPKGSFSTLEIQRTEQGDSAMYLCASSLDSGFTEAFFGQGTRLTVV.

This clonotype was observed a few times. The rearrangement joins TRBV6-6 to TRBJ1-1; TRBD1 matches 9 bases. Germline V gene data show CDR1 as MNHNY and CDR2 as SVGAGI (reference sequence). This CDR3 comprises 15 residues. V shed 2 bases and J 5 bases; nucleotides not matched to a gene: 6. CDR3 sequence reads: CASSYEPGTGTEAFF. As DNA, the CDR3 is TGTGCCAGCAGTTACGAGCCTGGGACAGGGACTGAAGCTTTCTTT.

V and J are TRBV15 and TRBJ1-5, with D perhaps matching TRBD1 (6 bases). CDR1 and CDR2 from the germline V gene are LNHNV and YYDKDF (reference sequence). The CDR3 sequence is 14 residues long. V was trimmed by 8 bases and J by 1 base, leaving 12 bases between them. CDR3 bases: TGTGCCACCCTAAAGGGGGGCAGCAATCAGCCCCAGCATTTT. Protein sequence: CATLKGGSNQPQHF.

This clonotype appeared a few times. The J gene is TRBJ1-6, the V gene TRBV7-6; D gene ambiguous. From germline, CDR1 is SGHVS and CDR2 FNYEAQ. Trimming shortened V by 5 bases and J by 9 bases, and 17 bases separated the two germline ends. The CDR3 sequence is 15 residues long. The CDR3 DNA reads TGTGCCAGCAGCAAGCCATCGGGAGTTCCTTCACCCCTCCACTTT. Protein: CASSKPSGVPSPLHF.

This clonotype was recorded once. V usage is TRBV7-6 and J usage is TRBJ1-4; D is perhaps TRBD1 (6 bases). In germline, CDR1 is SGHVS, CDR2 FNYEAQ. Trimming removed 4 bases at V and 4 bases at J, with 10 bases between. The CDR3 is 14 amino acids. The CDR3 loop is CASSSTGSNEKLFF. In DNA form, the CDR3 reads TGTGCCAGCAGCTCCACAGGGAGTAATGAAAAACTGTTTTTT. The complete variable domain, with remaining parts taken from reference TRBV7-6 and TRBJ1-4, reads GAGVSQSPRYKVTKRGQDVALRCDPISGHVSLYWYRQALGQGPEFLTYFNYEAQQDKSGLPNDRFSAERPEGSISTLTIQRTEQRDSAMYRCASSSTGSNEKLFFGSGTQLSVL.

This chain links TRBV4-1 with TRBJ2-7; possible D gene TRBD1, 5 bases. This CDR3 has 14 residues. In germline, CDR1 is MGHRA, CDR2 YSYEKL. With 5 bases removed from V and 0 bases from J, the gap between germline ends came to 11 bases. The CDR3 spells CASSYRTHSYEQYF. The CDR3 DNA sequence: TGCGCCAGCAGCTATAGGACACACTCCTACGAGCAGTACTTC.

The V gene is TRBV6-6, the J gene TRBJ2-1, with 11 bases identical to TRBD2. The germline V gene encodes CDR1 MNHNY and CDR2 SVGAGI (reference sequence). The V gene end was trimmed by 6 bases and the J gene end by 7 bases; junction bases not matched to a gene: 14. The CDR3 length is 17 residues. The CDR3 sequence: CASRPGASGGSWNEQFF. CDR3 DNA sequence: TGTGCCAGCAGACCTGGGGCTAGCGGGGGGAGCTGGAATGAGCAGTTCTTC.

The CDR3 DNA reads TGTGCCAGCACCACAGGGAACACCGGGGAGCTGTTTTTT. Translated: CASTTGNTGELFF. J is TRBJ2-2 and V is TRBV27; D possibly corresponds to TRBD1 (5 bases). V shed 7 bases and J shed 1 base, with 7 bases lying between them. The CDR3 covers 13 residues. Per germline, CDR1 MNHEY and CDR2 SMNVEV (reference sequence).